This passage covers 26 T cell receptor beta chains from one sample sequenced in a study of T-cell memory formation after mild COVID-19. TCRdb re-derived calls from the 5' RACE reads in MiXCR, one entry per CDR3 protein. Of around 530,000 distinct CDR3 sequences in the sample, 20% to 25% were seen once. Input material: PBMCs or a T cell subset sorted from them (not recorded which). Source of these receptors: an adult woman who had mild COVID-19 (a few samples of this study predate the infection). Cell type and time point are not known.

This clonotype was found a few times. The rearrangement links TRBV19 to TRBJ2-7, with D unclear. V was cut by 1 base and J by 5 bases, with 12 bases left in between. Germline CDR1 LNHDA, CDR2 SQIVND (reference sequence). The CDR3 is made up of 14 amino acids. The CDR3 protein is CASSIGRSSDEQYF. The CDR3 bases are TGTGCCAGTAGTATAGGGCGGTCAAGTGACGAGCAGTACTTC.

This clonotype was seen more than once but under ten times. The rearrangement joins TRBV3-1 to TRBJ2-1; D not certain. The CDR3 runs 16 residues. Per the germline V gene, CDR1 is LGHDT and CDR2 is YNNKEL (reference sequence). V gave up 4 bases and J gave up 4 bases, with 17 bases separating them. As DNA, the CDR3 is TGTGCCAGCAGCCTCCCGAGTGCCCTAGATTACAATGAGCAGTTCTTC. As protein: CASSLPSALDYNEQFF.

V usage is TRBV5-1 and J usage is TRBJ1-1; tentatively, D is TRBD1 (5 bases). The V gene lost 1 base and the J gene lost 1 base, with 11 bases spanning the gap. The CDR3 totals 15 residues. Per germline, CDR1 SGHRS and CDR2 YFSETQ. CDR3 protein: CASSLSWGGNTEAFF. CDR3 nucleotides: TGCGCCAGCAGCTTGTCCTGGGGCGGGAACACTGAAGCTTTCTTT.

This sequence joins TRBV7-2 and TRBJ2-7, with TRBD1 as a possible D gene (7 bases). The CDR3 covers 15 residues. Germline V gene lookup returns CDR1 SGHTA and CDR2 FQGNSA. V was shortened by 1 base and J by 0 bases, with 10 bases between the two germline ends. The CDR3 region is CASSLDQGGSYEQYF. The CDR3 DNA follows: TGTGCCAGCAGCTTAGATCAGGGGGGCTCCTACGAGCAGTACTTC.

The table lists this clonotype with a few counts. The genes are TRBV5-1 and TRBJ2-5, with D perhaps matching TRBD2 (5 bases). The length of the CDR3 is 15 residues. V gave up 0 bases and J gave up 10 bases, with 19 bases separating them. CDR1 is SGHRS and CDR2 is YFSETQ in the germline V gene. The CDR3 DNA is TGCGCCAGCAGCTTGGCCGGGAATCGCGCGGATAGCCAGTACTTC. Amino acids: CASSLAGNRADSQYF.

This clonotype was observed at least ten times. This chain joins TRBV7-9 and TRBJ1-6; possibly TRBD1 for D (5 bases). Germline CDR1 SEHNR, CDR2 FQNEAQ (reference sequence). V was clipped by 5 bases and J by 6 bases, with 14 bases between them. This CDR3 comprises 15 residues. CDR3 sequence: CASSHRDGSNSPLHF. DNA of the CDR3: TGTGCCAGCAGCCACCGGGACGGCTCTAATTCACCCCTCCACTTT. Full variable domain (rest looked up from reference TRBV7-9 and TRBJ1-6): DTGVSQNPRHKITKRGQNVTFRCDPISEHNRLYWYRQTLGQGPEFLTYFQNEAQLEKSRLLSDRFSAERPKGSFSTLEIQRTEQGDSAMYLCASSHRDGSNSPLHFGNGTRLTVT.

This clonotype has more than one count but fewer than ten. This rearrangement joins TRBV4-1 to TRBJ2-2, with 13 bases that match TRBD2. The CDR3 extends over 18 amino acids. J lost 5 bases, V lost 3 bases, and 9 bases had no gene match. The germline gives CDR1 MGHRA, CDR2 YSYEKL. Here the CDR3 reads CASSQRTSGGAITGELFF. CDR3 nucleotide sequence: TGCGCCAGCAGCCAGCGGACTAGCGGGGGTGCCATTACCGGGGAGCTGTTTTTT.

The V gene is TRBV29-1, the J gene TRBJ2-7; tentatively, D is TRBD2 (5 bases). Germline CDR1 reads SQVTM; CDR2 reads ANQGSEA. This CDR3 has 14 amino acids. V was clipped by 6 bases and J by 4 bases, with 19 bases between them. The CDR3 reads CSVEKGERSYEQYF. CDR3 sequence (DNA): TGCAGCGTCGAGAAAGGAGAGCGGTCGTACGAGCAGTACTTC.

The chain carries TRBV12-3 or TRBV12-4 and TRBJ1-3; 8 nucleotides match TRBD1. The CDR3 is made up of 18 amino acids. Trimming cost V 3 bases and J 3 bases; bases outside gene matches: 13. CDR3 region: CASSFYLSTGGGGNTIYF. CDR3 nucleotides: TGTGCCAGCAGTTTCTACCTATCTACAGGGGGGGGTGGAAACACCATATATTTT.

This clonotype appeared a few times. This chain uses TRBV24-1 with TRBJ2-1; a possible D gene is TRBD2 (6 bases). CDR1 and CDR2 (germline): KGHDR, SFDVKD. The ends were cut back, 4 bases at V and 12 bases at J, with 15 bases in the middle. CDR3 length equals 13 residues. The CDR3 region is CATSENTEGRQFF. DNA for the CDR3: TGTGCCACCAGTGAGAACACGGAGGGGAGGCAGTTCTTC.

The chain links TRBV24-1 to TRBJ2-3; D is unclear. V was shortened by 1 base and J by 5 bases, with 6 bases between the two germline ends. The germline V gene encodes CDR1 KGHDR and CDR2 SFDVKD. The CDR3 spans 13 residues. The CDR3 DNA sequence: TGTGCCACCAGTGATTTCAAGGAAGATACGCAGTATTTT. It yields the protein CATSDFKEDTQYF.

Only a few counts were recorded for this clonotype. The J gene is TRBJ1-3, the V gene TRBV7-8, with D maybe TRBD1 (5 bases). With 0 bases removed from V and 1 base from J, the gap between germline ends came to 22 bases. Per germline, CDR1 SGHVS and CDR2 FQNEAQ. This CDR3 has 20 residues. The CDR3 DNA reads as TGTGCCAGCAGCTTAGCGCCTGGAGGGCCGTCCAGGGCGTCTGGAAACACCATATATTTT. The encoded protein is CASSLAPGGPSRASGNTIYF.

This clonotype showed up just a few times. The CDR3 nucleotides read TGTGCCAGCAGCCTGGGACTGATGAACTATGGCTACACCTTC. This encodes CASSLGLMNYGYTF. The chain has TRBV5-6 and TRBJ1-2; possibly TRBD1 for D (5 bases). The CDR3 is 14 residues long. Trimming shortened V by 4 bases and J by 2 bases, and 12 bases separated the two germline ends. The germline gives CDR1 SGHDT, CDR2 YYEEEE.

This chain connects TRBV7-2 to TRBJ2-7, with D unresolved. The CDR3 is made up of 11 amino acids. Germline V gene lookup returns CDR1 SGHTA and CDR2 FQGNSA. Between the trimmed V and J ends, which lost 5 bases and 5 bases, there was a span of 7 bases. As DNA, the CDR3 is TGTGCCAGCAGCCTCATCCACGAGCAGTACTTC. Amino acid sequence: CASSLIHEQYF.

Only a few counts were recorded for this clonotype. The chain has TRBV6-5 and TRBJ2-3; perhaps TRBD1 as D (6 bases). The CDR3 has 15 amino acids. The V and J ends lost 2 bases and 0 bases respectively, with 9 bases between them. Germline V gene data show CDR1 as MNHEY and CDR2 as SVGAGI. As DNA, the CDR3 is TGTGCCAGCAGTTACCTTACAGGGAGCACAGATACGCAGTATTTT. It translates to CASSYLTGSTDTQYF.

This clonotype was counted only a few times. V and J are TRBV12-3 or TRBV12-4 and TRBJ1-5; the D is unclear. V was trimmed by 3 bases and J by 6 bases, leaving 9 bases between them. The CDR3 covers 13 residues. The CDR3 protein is CASSLRGTQPQHF. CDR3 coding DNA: TGTGCCAGCAGTTTGCGGGGAACTCAGCCCCAGCATTTT.

The CDR3 DNA reads TGTGCCAGCAGTGGACGGGACAGGACCTACACCGGGGAGCTGTTTTTT. It is translated as CASSGRDRTYTGELFF. The genes are TRBV2 and TRBJ2-2; 8 bases fit TRBD1. From germline, CDR1 is SNHLY and CDR2 FYNNEI. This CDR3 has 16 residues. V gave up 4 bases and J gave up 3 bases; unmatched junction bases: 7.

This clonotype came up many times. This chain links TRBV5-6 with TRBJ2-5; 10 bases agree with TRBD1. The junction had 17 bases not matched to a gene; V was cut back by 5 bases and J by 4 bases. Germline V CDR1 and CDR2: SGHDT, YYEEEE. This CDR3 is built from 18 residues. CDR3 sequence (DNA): TGTGCCAGCAGGAAAATGCTGGACAGGGGGGGTTTTGGAGAGACCCAGTACTTC. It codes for CASRKMLDRGGFGETQYF.

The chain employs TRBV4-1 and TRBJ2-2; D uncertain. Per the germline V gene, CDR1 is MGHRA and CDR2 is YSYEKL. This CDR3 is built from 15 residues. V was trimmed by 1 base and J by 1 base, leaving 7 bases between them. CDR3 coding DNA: TGCGCCAGCAGCCAAGGGGCAGTGAACACCGGGGAGCTGTTTTTT. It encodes CASSQGAVNTGELFF.

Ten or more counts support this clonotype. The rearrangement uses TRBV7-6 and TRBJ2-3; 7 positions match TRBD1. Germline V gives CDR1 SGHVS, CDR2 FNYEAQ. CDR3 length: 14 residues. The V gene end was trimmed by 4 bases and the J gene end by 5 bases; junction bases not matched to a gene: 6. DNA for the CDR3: TGTGCCAGCAGCTCTACAGGGGCGCTAGATACGCAGTATTTT. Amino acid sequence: CASSSTGALDTQYF. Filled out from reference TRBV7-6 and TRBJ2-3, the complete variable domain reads GAGVSQSPRYKVTKRGQDVALRCDPISGHVSLYWYRQALGQGPEFLTYFNYEAQQDKSGLPNDRFSAERPEGSISTLTIQRTEQRDSAMYRCASSSTGALDTQYFGPGTRLTVL.

The CDR3 region is CASRPGNSGANVLTF. CDR3 DNA: TGTGCCAGCAGACCCGGAAACTCTGGGGCCAACGTCCTGACTTTC. The chain has TRBV6-2 or TRBV6-3 and TRBJ2-6; unclear D gene. Trimming removed 6 bases at V and 0 bases at J, with 9 bases between. Germline V gene sequence: CDR1 MNHEY, CDR2 SVGEGT. The CDR3 loop spans 15 amino acids.

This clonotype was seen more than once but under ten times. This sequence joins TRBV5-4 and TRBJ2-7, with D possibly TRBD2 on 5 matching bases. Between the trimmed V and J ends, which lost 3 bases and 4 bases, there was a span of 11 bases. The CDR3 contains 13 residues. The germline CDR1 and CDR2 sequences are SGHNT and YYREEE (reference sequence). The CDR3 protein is CASSSGGHYEQYF. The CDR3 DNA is TGTGCCAGCAGCTCAGGCGGGCATTACGAGCAGTACTTC.

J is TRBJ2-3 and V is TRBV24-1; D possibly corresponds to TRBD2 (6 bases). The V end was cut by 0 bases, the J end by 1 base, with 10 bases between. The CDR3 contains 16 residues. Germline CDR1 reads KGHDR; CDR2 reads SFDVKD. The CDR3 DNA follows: TGTGCCACCAGTGATTTGCCGGGAGCAGGCACAGATACGCAGTATTTT. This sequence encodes CATSDLPGAGTDTQYF.

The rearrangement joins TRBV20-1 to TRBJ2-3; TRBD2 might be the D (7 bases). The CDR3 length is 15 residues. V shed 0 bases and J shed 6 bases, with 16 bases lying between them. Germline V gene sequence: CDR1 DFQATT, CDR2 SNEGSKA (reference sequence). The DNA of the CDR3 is TGCAGTGCTAGAGATGGGGGGGCCGCGGGGGATACGCAGTATTTT. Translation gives CSARDGGAAGDTQYF.

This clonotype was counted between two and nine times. The CDR3 protein is CAWSAQGSQETQYF. As DNA, the CDR3 is TGTGCCTGGAGTGCCCAGGGTTCCCAAGAGACCCAGTACTTC. The chain uses TRBV30 and TRBJ2-5, with D perhaps TRBD1 (5 bases). Trimming removed 1 base at V and 1 base at J, with 10 bases between. CDR1 is GTSNPN and CDR2 is SVGIG in the germline V gene (reference sequence). This CDR3 region has 14 residues.

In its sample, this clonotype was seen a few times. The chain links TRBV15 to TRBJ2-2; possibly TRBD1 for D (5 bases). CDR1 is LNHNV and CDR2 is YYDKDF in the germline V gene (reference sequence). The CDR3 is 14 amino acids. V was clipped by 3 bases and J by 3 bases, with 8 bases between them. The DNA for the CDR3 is TGTGCCACCAGCAGGGCAGGGTACACCGGGGAGCTGTTTTTT. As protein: CATSRAGYTGELFF.